This record covers a single T cell receptor beta chain. It lacks a known antigen. No much larger clone exists at a distance of one base, and base qualities are not known. The junction shows trimming of 4 bases on V and 7 bases on J, and the gene matches do not reach 9 bases of it. The germline V gene supplies CDR1 SGHVS and CDR2 FNYEAQ. The CDR3, from cysteine to phenylalanine, totals 16 residues. Kept here is only the CDR3 DNA, which spans 48 bases and is read in frame from base 1. The library was generated by the immunoSEQ multiplex PCR assay. A mixture of 60 forward primers for TCR Vbeta segments and 13 reverse primers for TCR Jbeta segments was used in the multiplex PCR. A multiplex PCR assay on genomic DNA amplified the CDR3 region of rearranged TCR beta genes. Amplified TCR beta libraries were sequenced as 87-base-pair reads on the Illumina HiSeq System. In the source study's methods: In a later analysis, tens of millions of unique TCR beta chains were counted across the approximately 640 repertoires, and about 9.9 million of these chains were shared by at least two donors. Raw reads were error-corrected and collapsed into unique sequences with a nearest-neighbor algorithm that merged closely related sequences to remove PCR and sequencing errors. V, D and J gene segments were assigned by aligning CDR3 sequences to IMGT reference sequences. Each retained sequence needed at least a six-nucleotide match to both a V gene segment and a J gene segment. A rearrangement was called productive if the CDR3 had no stop codons and remained in frame with V and J, and every other rearrangement was called non-productive. CDR3 was defined by IMGT convention, running from the second conserved V-encoded cysteine to the conserved J-encoded phenylalanine. Sequences without an unambiguous match to a single V gene segment were excluded from the earlier analysis of over 500 of the donors. An earlier analysis of 587 of the donors classified V segments as functional when productive rearrangements were above 56.7% and as segregating when the standard deviation between donors was above 5%. A statistical classification framework was built to diagnose cytomegalovirus status from the catalog of TCR beta chain sequences. A later analysis assigned V and J genes by comparing TCR nucleotide sequences with IMGT/GENE-DB human TR gene sequences. In a later analysis, CDR3 sequences and most-parsimonious VDJ recombination scenarios were assigned using the TCRdist pipeline. In a later analysis, each TCR beta chain was defined by its CDR3 amino acid sequence together with its V-gene family, and reads without a unique V-gene family were excluded. To address suspected cross-contamination and a sequencing artifact, a later analysis removed 592 highly shared, low-generation-probability nucleotide sequences. For each public chain, a later analysis derived a clonal expansion index from normalized ranks of inferred template counts within each repertoire. Generation probabilities in a later analysis came from a VDJ recombination model fitted to out-of-frame rearrangements, and those results were checked against IGoR. In a later analysis, TCR-TCR, TCR-HLA and TCR-CMV co-occurrence was scored with hypergeometric tests, and a repertoire-size bias correction was applied to TCR pairs. To estimate false discovery rates, a later analysis permuted the HLA or CMV assignments 20 times. In a later analysis, co-occurring TCRs were grouped with DBSCAN, and TCRdist sequence similarity was added when clustering was performed within HLA-allele-positive subsets. Repertoires with fewer than 30,000 or more than 120,000 public chains, plus five repertoires with anomalous nucleotide sharing, were excluded from co-occurrence clustering. The clones in this table, taken by TCRdb from immuneACCESS, are in-frame only. Not every clone is retained; where verified, under half of the shortfall comes from an unresolved V gene, and the cause of the rest is unknown. V and J calls and clone size are given by that table; D and trimming were obtained from the DNA. For this sample there are about 160,000 clones; 65% to 80% appear just once. Of the sample, around 7% falls within the top ten clones.

The data derive from a study of cytomegalovirus exposure and HLA in healthy donors (dated by TCRdb to between 2016 and 2019). As for the study more broadly: According to an earlier analysis of 587 of the donors, some 170 million T cells yielded roughly 110 million unique TCR beta sequences and 276 Gb of sequence data. A later genetic analysis took genome-wide SNP genotypes for about 55% of the 666 donors and used that subset as a discovery cohort. The study used immunosequencing to profile the T cell repertoires of approximately 640 subjects and linked those repertoires to cytomegalovirus serostatus. Along with the 666-subject first cohort, a separate validation cohort of roughly 110 different subjects was used. The aim of the study was to test whether cataloging public T cell receptors could identify signatures of past pathogen exposure. The later analysis used no new phenotypic data to find candidate immune exposures, relying instead on TCR beta sequences and their occurrence across donors. In a later analysis, previously published TCR beta repertoires from roughly 710 donors were re-analyzed and high-resolution HLA genotyping was added so that TCR occurrence patterns could be studied. To decide whether each TCR beta V gene segment behaved as functional or pseudogenic, an earlier analysis of some 600 of the donors relied on high-throughput TCR beta sequencing. Roughly 320 gigabases of sequencing data and tens of millions of unique TCR sequences made up an early release that covered approximately 650 HLA-typed donors. Because of strong linkage in the cohort, roughly five DR-DQ haplotypes were treated as single units for association and clustering. The number of typed donors differed by locus: about 620-640 for A, B, C, DRB1 and DQB1; approximately 530 for DQA1; approximately 610 for DPA1; and 450 to 480 for DPB1. The study combined high-throughput TCR immunosequencing, statistical association of individual TCRs with disease status, and machine learning to predict cytomegalovirus infection status. Among the roughly 410 genotyped donors, roughly 80% belonged to the genetic ancestry cluster associated with self-reported Caucasian donors. HLA typing included class I and class II loci at four-digit resolution. Donor age, sex, ethnicity and CMV serostatus were compiled together with the repertoire data. All discovery cohort repertoires had been generated on a single sequencing platform. On average, around 200,000 unique TCR beta nucleotide sequences were sequenced per donor among roughly 430 genotyped donors of the cohort, with about 17% of those sequences being non-productive.

The cohort consisted of 600 to 700 healthy bone marrow donors. All cohort members were sampled while nominally healthy, although unrecorded immune exposures were likely present. The donor tested CMV seropositive, placing the donor among the approximately 290 seropositive members of the cohort. A peripheral blood sample was provided by each donor, and peripheral blood mononuclear cells were used for TCR beta sequencing. The Qiagen DNeasy Blood Extraction Kit was used to extract genomic DNA from the blood cell samples. Here is what the overall study found, with its caveats: V-gene and J-gene trimming of TCR beta chains was associated with a missense DCLRE1C variant in a later genetic analysis, and the association was replicated in an independent cohort. HLA typing was unavailable for some donors at each locus, so association tests used only the typed subset. Some IMGT-functional V segments, including TRBV6-2 and TRBV6-3, could not be distinguished by the 87-base-pair reads and were therefore excluded. Assigning TCR associations to individual alleles was difficult when HLA alleles, especially DR and DQ, strongly co-occurred. A further reported finding was that TCR beta sequences accurately predicted the HLA-A and HLA-B alleles for most subjects in the first cohort. Most CMV-associated TCR beta chains appeared to be HLA-restricted in a later analysis, and the HLA associations seemed to be driven largely by CMV exposure. Broadly in line with IMGT annotations, most TCR beta V segments showed up in productive rearrangements about 90% or about 30% of the time in an earlier analysis of approximately 640 of the donors. The classifier was reported to diagnose cytomegalovirus status with high specificity and sensitivity in both the original and validation cohorts. Across donors, most TCR sequences were observed very rarely, whereas some public TCRs were present in many individuals. In this cohort, only TCR beta chains were sequenced, and detectable features were limited by the absence of alpha or paired-chain data. A total of 150 or so TCR beta chains were listed by the study as associated with cytomegalovirus. Three of the identified cytomegalovirus-associated TCR beta chains were confirmed in vitro to be specific for cytomegalovirus antigens. A cluster of highly shared sequence variants was judged likely to be a technical artifact of the sequencing pipeline. Immune exposure information for the cohort was limited to CMV serostatus. Compared with equally common non-associated chains, HLA-associated TCR beta chains in a later analysis were more clonally expanded and had lower generation probabilities. A later analysis reported that several top co-occurrence clusters appeared linked to parvovirus B19, influenza, CMV and Epstein-Barr virus. Roughly uniform sequencing depth across donors was assumed in presence/absence analyses, although this assumption may not hold. Compared with the roughly 670-donor mean, donors in an Asian-associated ancestry cluster had fewer N-insertions in productive TCRs, according to a later genetic analysis. The authors suggested that the approach could potentially be extended to other disease states and immunological phenotypes. Correlated functional status among segregating V segments might reflect linkage disequilibrium, but an unknown experimental factor could not be ruled out. In a later analysis, 16,951 TCR beta sequences were associated with specific HLA alleles at a false discovery rate of 0.05. In a later analysis, TCR association rates were found to vary across HLA loci, with the most associated TCRs seen for DRB1 alleles and the fewest for HLA-C alleles. Because counts were too low, around 17 rarely observed V segments, including chromosome 9 orphons, were left out of the earlier analysis of some 640 of the donors.

The rearrangement joined TRBV7-6 to TRBJ2-1; 11 of the junction bases match TRBD2. Sequenced: PBMCs. This TCR derives from a woman in her forties in good health and CMV-seropositive. The CDR3 region reads CASSSTVAGGRNEQFF. The base sequence is TGTGCCAGCAGCTCCACCGTAGCGGGGGGGCGTAATGAGCAGTTCTTC.